This T cell receptor beta chain was profiled in a study of blood T cell repertoires in COVID-19 (dated by TCRdb to the early 2020s). Background on the whole study: Samples covering the acute and convalescent phases of COVID-19 were provided by collaborators in the United States, Italy and Spain. Where available, HLA class I and class II types were taken from metadata supplied by the sample provider and were not determined by assay-based typing. Deeply sampled blood TCRbeta repertoires from subjects exposed to, actively infected with, or recovered from COVID-19 were included in the dataset. Sample metadata almost always included a de-identified subject ID, COVID-19 status, age in years and sex. A freely available public database, intended as a resource for researchers studying the immune response to SARS-CoV-2, is where the repertoires were released. The samples were drawn from two sources: the first 160 participants of the ongoing ImmuneRACE study, and over 1,000 subjects contributed by 6 global collaborators. The prospective study material was composed of cDNA or gDNA derived from T cells, B-cell-depleted T cells, or PBMCs.

What the authors observed across the whole study: Clinical and demographic metadata were provided uncurated, with the amount varying by source and participant.

As for this clone: Which antigen it targets is not known. Qualities for individual bases were not recorded, and no much larger clone is one base off.

Spanning cysteine to phenylalanine, the CDR3 consists of 17 amino acids. Only CDR3 DNA remains: 51 bases, in frame from the first base. Deletion took 2 bases off V and 0 bases off J, with a span of 15 bases between the germline ends. CDR1 SGHRS and CDR2 YFSETQ are derived from the germline V gene. TCRbeta CDR3 regions were amplified from genomic DNA using the immunoSEQ Assay, a bias-controlled multiplex PCR. For the original study's pipeline: The number of nucleated cells in each sample was estimated by amplification of reference gene primers within the assay. To quantify the absolute abundance of each unique TCRbeta CDR3 rearrangement, sequence reads were collapsed and filtered. For each sample, productive Simpson clonality was calculated as the square root of Simpson's diversity index across productive rearrangements. TCRdb provides this immuneACCESS table in a form limited to in-frame rearrangements. Some clones are lacking; in checked studies, under half of them reflect an unresolved V gene, and why the rest are absent is not known. V and J calls plus clone size are reproduced from that table; the DNA served to infer D and trimming. For this sample the table gives 150,000 to 200,000 clones, of which 81% were detected only once. Roughly 9.6% of the sample is held by the ten biggest clonotypes.

The collaborating institutions used their own protocols to collect whole blood in K2EDTA tubes. For TCRbeta analysis, collaborator samples were shipped as frozen whole blood, as isolated PBMCs, or as DNA extracted from either sample type. The clonotype comes from a man aged 55 to 69 with active or convalescent COVID-19. Sequenced sample: peripheral blood. The V and J segments used are TRBV5-1 and TRBJ1-3; a tentative D match to TRBD1 spans 6 bases. The sequenced DNA: TGCGCCAGCAGCTTCTCGGGGGGCTTGGGCTCTGGAAACACCATATATTTT. The encoded protein is CASSFSGGLGSGNTIYF.